These 19 T cell receptor beta chains were all obtained from the same sample, sequenced in a study of cytomegalovirus exposure and HLA in healthy donors. The data were produced by immunoSEQ multiplex PCR, yet TCRdb's version contains in-frame clones alone and is incomplete. The profile shows approximately 270,000 clones, 80% to 90% of them singletons. The sample taken for sequencing was PBMCs. Source of these receptors: a woman under 30 in good health and CMV-seronegative.

The rearrangement uses TRBV29-1 and TRBJ1-1; D gene uncertain. Germline CDR1 SQVTM, CDR2 ANQGSEA. The CDR3 has 12 residues. Trimming removed 8 bases from V and 6 bases from J, with 16 bases in between. The CDR3 nucleotides are TGCAGCCACAAGAAGAAGGAGGCTGAAGCTTTCTTT. Translating gives CSHKKKEAEAFF.

J is TRBJ2-7 and V is TRBV28; a possible D gene is TRBD2 (6 bases). The CDR3 has 12 amino acids. Germline V lookup: CDR1 MDHEN, CDR2 SYDVKM. V shed 6 bases and J shed 3 bases, with 9 bases lying between them. The CDR3 region is CASSRRGYEQYF. As DNA, the CDR3 is TGTGCCAGCAGCCGGAGGGGCTACGAGCAGTACTTC.

This rearrangement joins TRBV7-3 to TRBJ2-1; the match to TRBD2 covers 11 bases. The CDR3 extends over 15 amino acids. Germline trimming cut 5 bases from V and 2 bases from J; bases unmatched to any gene: 2. Germline V gene lookup returns CDR1 SGHTA and CDR2 FQGTGA. CDR3 bases: TGTGCCAGCAGCCGTAGCGGGGGGGCCTACAATGAGCAGTTCTTC. Amino acids: CASSRSGGAYNEQFF.

The rearrangement uses TRBV19 and TRBJ2-4; 7 bases are a match to TRBD2. The CDR3 runs 17 residues. Germline V lookup: CDR1 LNHDA, CDR2 SQIVND (reference sequence). The trim removed 3 bases at V and 0 bases at J, leaving 8 bases unmatched. The chain's CDR3 is CASSILGGERAKNIQYF. DNA of the CDR3: TGTGCCAGTAGTATTTTGGGGGGGGAGAGAGCCAAAAACATTCAGTACTTC. The variable domain in full, completed from reference TRBV19 and TRBJ2-4, reads DGGITQSPKYLFRKEGQNVTLSCEQNLNHDAMYWYRQDPGQGLRLIYYSQIVNDFQKGDIAEGYSVSREKKESFPLTVTSAQKNPTAFYLCASSILGGERAKNIQYFGAGTRLSVL.

As concerns this clone: The same CDR3 is also encoded by other DNA sequences in this sample. As DNA, the CDR3 is TGCGCCAGCAGCTTGGGTAGCTCCTACAATGAGCAGTTCTTC. Translation: CASSLGSSYNEQFF. The genes are TRBV5-1 and TRBJ2-1; D is unclear. V shed 0 bases and J shed 0 bases, with 4 bases lying between them. The CDR3 runs 14 residues. Germline V lookup: CDR1 SGHRS, CDR2 YFSETQ.

This clone was observed a single time. The V call is TRBV28, the J call TRBJ1-2; unclear D gene. Trimming took 8 bases from V and 4 from J, leaving 14 bases between them. The CDR3 loop spans 13 amino acids. Germline CDR1 MDHEN, CDR2 SYDVKM. DNA for the CDR3: TGTGCCAGCTCGGGTGTGAGAGGCTATGGCTACACCTTC. Its protein is CASSGVRGYGYTF.

This clone came up once. The V call is TRBV27, the J call TRBJ1-6, with D uncertain. CDR3 length: 16 residues. V lost 4 bases, J lost 5 bases, and 15 bases lay in between. Looked up from germline, CDR1 is MNHEY and CDR2 is SMNVEV (reference sequence). The CDR3 DNA sequence: TGTGCCAGCAGTTCCCTGAGAGGCGCAGATAATTCACCCCTCCACTTT. This encodes CASSSLRGADNSPLHF.

The chain recombines TRBV9 with TRBJ2-7; TRBD1 matches at 11 bases. This CDR3 is 14 amino acids long. Germline trimming cut 3 bases from V and 6 bases from J; bases unmatched to any gene: 5. Germline-derived CDR1 and CDR2 are SGDLS and YYNGEE. CDR3 sequence: CASSAAGTGGEQYF. DNA for the CDR3: TGTGCCAGCAGCGCCGCCGGGACAGGGGGCGAGCAGTACTTC. The variable domain in full, with the rest retrieved from reference TRBV9 and TRBJ2-7, is DSGVTQTPKHLITATGQRVTLRCSPRSGDLSVYWYQQSLDQGLQFLIQYYNGEERAKGNILERFSAQQFPDLHSELNLSSLELGDSALYFCASSAAGTGGEQYFGPGTRLTVT.

The genes are TRBV5-1 and TRBJ2-7; 10 bases agree with TRBD2. The CDR3 contains 15 residues. The germline CDR1 and CDR2 sequences are SGHRS and YFSETQ. With 2 bases clipped from V and 0 bases from J, the junction kept 2 bases outside the gene matches. CDR3 sequence (DNA): TGCGCCAGCAGCTTTCTAGCGGGAGACTCCTACGAGCAGTACTTC. This encodes CASSFLAGDSYEQYF.

The rearrangement joins TRBV5-1 to TRBJ2-2, with 10 bases identical to TRBD1. The CDR3 covers 15 residues. From germline, CDR1 is SGHRS and CDR2 YFSETQ. Trimming took 4 bases from V and 8 from J; bases not matched to a gene: 8. CDR3: CASSRMTGGSGELFF. As DNA, the CDR3 is TGCGCCAGCAGCCGTATGACAGGGGGCTCAGGGGAGCTGTTTTTT. The whole variable domain, remainder taken from reference TRBV5-1 and TRBJ2-2, is KAGVTQTPRYLIKTRGQQVTLSCSPISGHRSVSWYQQTPGQGLQFLFEYFSETQRNKGNFPGRFSGRQFSNSRSEMNVSTLELGDSALYLCASSRMTGGSGELFFGEGSRLTVL.

This clone was counted a single time. This rearrangement joins TRBV4-1 to TRBJ2-2; D is possibly TRBD2 (5 bases). Per the germline V gene, CDR1 is MGHRA and CDR2 is YSYEKL. The CDR3 totals 16 residues. With 4 bases removed from V and 7 bases from J, the gap between germline ends came to 19 bases. CDR3 in DNA: TGCGCCAGCAGCCCTCAGCACCGTTACGAGGGCGGGGAGCTGTTTTTT. Translated: CASSPQHRYEGGELFF.

The chain uses TRBV4-1 and TRBJ2-1; D uncertain. V lost 1 base to trimming and J lost 0 bases, with 10 bases between them. The CDR3 covers 16 residues. Per the germline V gene, CDR1 is MGHRA and CDR2 is YSYEKL. Here the CDR3 DNA reads TGCGCCAGCAGCCAAGGAGACTGGAGCTCCTACAATGAGCAGTTCTTC. Encoded protein: CASSQGDWSSYNEQFF.

The chain joins TRBV7-6 to TRBJ1-2, with D possibly matching TRBD1 (5 bases). CDR1 is SGHVS, CDR2 FNYEAQ, per germline. With 5 bases removed from V and 5 bases from J, the gap between germline ends came to 15 bases. The CDR3 spans 14 residues. The CDR3 loop reads CASSPGPLYYGYTF. In DNA form, the CDR3 reads TGTGCCAGCAGCCCAGGGCCCCTTTATTATGGCTACACCTTC.

This chain joins TRBV7-6 and TRBJ1-3, with D unresolved. Trimming took 6 bases from V and 1 from J, leaving 13 bases between them. The CDR3 contains 15 residues. The germline CDR1 and CDR2 sequences are SGHVS and FNYEAQ. CDR3 residues: CASSLQEGSGNTIYF. The CDR3 DNA follows: TGTGCCAGCAGTCTCCAGGAGGGTTCTGGAAACACCATATATTTT.

The V and J genes are TRBV21-1 and TRBJ2-7; the table's D call TRBD2 went unverified against the DNA. TRBV21-1 is classified as a pseudogene. The length of the CDR3 is 13 residues. CDR3 nucleotides: TGTGCCAGCACACTAGCGGGAGAGGTCGAGCAGTACTTC. This encodes CASTLAGEVEQYF.

The chain links TRBV6-5 to TRBJ1-1; a weak D match, TRBD1 (5 bases). The germline V and J ends were trimmed by 2 bases and 0 bases, with 10 bases remaining between them. The CDR3 extends over 15 amino acids. CDR1 and CDR2 (germline): MNHEY, SVGAGI. This chain's CDR3 is CASSYSGGVNTEAFF. The CDR3, as DNA: TGTGCCAGCAGTTACAGTGGGGGGGTGAACACTGAAGCTTTCTTT.

The table lists this clone with many counts. The chain employs TRBV18 and TRBJ2-7; TRBD2 is a possible D gene (6 bases). CDR3 size: 13 residues. V lost 6 bases and J lost 0, with 9 bases in between. Germline V lookup: CDR1 KGHSH, CDR2 LQKENI. The CDR3 protein is CASSGGNSYEQYF. CDR3 in DNA: TGTGCCAGCTCGGGAGGAAACTCCTACGAGCAGTACTTC.

This chain links TRBV2 with TRBJ2-7; no clear D. The CDR3 sequence is 13 residues long. The germline V gene encodes CDR1 SNHLY and CDR2 FYNNEI. V lost 4 bases, J lost 0 bases, and 7 bases lay in between. Here the CDR3 DNA reads TGTGCCAGCAGTGGGCAAATCTCCTACGAGCAGTACTTC. Protein sequence: CASSGQISYEQYF.

The rearrangement links TRBV11-3 to TRBJ1-1; no definite D call. V gave up 1 base and J gave up 2 bases, with 14 bases separating them. Germline V CDR1 and CDR2: SGHNT, YENEEA. The CDR3 loop spans 16 amino acids. CDR3 nucleotides: TGTGCCAGCAGCTTAGCGTGGCAGGTGGTAAACACTGAAGCTTTCTTT. Translation: CASSLAWQVVNTEAFF. Full variable domain (missing parts from reference TRBV11-3 and TRBJ1-1): EAGVVQSPRYKIIEKKQPVAFWCNPISGHNTLYWYLQNLGQGPELLIRYENEEAVDDSQLPKDRFSAERLKGVDSTLKIQPAELGDSAVYLCASSLAWQVVNTEAFFGQGTRLTVV.